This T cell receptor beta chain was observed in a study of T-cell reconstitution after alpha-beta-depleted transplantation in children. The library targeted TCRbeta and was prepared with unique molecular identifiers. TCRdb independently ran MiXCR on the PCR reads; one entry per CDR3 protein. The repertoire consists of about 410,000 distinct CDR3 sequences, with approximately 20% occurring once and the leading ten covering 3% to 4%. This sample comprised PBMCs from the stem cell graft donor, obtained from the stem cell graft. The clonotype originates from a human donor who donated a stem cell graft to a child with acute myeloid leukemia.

The CDR3 here is CASSEYGGSDYEQYF. Written as DNA, the CDR3 is TGCGCCAGCAGTGAGTATGGCGGATCTGACTACGAGCAGTACTTC. This rearrangement joins TRBV10-2 to TRBJ2-7; unclear D gene. Trimming left V 1 base short and J 3 bases short, with 13 bases between. This CDR3 has 15 residues. CDR1 is WSHSY and CDR2 is SAAADI in the germline V gene.